The clone carrying this T cell receptor (beta chain) has just a few counts. This entry comes from a study of blood T cell repertoires in COVID-19. About the research overall: Samples of COVID-19 (acute and convalescent) were obtained from the United States, Italy and Spain. Nucleic acid was either cDNA or gDNA, and it came from T cells, B-cell-depleted T cells, or PBMCs.

In the study's own analysis: Estimation of nucleated cell counts was performed using reference gene primer amplification. Only in-frame clones appear in the TCRdb table, and some are missing; sequencing was by immunoSEQ multiplex PCR. That table supplies the V and J calls and clone size; D and trimming were determined from the DNA. The sample lists about 200,000 clones, 80% seen once, with approximately 6% in the top ten. The germline V gene has CDR1 MDHEN and CDR2 SYDVKM. This CDR3 has 13 amino acids. Deletions cut 8 bases from V and 3 bases from J, with 10 bases between. The chain carries TRBV28 and TRBJ2-2; D might be TRBD1 (6 bases). This receptor was taken from a woman aged 70-85 years with acute or convalescent COVID-19. Sequenced input: peripheral blood. The CDR3 DNA reads as TGTGCCAGCTTCCGGACAGACACCGGGGAGCTGTTTTTT. Encoded protein: CASFRTDTGELFF.